The clone carrying this T cell receptor (beta chain) was counted a single time. The antigen is undetermined. Germline CDR1 and CDR2: SGHRS and YFSETQ. This CDR3 is built from 15 residues. These data are taken from a study of a mutant IDH1 vaccine in newly diagnosed glioma. Overall study context: Patients arrived already treated with radiotherapy, temozolomide, or both, most having had both.

Study-level results: The study observed vaccine-induced immune responses in roughly 93% of patients.

TCRdb's table, derived via immunoSEQ multiplex PCR, lists solely in-frame clones and lacks some. The data show 65,000 or so clones, 85% seen once. Time point specified: week 23, last vaccination. It was 300 ug of mutant IDH1 20-mer peptide that made up each vaccine dose, given with topical imiquimod. Each astrocytoma in the donors was new, WHO grade 3 or 4, IDH1-mutant and ATRX-lost. Material: PBMCs, obtained from a glioma patient whose treatment included an IDH1 peptide vaccine. The chain employs TRBV5-1 and TRBJ2-5; 8 nucleotides align to TRBD1. Judging by the DNA end, TRBJ2-7 fits better; the J call may be wrong. The receptor was derived from a man aged 30 to 45 with glioma. CDR3 amino acids: CASSFAGGQGYEQYF. CDR3 nucleotide sequence: TGCGCCAGCAGCTTCGCCGGAGGACAGGGATACGAGCAGTACTTC.